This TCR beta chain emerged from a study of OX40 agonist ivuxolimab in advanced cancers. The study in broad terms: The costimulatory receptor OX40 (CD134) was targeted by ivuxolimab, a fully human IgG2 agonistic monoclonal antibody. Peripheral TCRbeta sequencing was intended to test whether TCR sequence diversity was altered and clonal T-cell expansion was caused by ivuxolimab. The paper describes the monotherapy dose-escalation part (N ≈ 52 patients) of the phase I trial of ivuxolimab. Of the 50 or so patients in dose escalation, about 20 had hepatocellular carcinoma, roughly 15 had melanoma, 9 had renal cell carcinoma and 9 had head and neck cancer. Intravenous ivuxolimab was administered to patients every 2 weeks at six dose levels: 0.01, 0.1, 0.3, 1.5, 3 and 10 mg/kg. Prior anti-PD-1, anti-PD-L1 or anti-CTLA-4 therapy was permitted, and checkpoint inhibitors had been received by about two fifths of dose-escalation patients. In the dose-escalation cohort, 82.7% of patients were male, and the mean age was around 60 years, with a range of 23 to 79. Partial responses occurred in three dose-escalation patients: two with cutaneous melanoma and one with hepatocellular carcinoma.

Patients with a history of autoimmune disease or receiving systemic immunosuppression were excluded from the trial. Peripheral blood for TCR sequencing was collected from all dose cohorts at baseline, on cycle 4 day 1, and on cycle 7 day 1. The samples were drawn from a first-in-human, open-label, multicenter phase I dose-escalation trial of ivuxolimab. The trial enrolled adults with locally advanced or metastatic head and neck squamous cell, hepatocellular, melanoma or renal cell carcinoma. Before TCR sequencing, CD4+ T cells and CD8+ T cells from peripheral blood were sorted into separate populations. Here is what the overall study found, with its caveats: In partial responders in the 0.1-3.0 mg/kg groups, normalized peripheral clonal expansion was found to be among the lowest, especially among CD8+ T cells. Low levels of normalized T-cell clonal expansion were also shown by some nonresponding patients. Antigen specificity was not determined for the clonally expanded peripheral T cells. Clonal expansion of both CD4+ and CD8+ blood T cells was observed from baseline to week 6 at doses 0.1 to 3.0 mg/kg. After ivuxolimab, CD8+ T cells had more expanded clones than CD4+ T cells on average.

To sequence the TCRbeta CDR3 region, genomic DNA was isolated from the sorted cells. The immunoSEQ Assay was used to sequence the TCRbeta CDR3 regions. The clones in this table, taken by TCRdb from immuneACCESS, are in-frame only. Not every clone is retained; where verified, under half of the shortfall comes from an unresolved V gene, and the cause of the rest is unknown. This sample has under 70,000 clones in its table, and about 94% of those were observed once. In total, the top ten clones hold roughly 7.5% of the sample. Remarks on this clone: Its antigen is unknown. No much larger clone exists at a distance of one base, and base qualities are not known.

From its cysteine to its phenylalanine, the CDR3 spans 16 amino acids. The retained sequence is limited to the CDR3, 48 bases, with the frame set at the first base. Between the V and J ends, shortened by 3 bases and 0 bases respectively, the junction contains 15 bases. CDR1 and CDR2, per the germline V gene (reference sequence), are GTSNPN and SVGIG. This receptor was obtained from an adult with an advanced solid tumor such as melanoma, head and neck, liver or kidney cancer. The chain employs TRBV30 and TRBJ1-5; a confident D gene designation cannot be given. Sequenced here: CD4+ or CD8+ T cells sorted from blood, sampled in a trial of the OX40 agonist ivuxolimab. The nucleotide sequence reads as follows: TGTGCCTGGAGCGAGGGCCTATTCTATAGCAATCAGCCCCAGCATTTT. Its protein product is CAWSEGLFYSNQPQHF.